What follows are 11 T cell receptor beta chains derived from one specimen sequenced in a study of regulatory and conventional T cells in RAG deficiency. Method: immunoSEQ multiplex PCR; TCRdb's copy keeps in-frame clones and lacks some. The sample lists tens of thousands of clones; approximately 91% were seen once. The sample was also linked to a second study, of regulatory T cells. That publication notes: Amplification used 52 TRBV primers and 13 TRBJ primers.

The sequenced material came from CD8+ T cells sorted from blood. These receptors all come from a human donor in good health.

The chain is built from TRBV6-1 and TRBJ1-3; D is ambiguous. The CDR3 is made up of 15 amino acids. The V gene lost 2 bases and the J gene lost 7 bases, with 15 bases spanning the gap. Germline CDR1 MNHNS, CDR2 SASEGT. This CDR3 reads CASSELWTGGNTIYF. The CDR3 DNA reads as TGTGCCAGCAGTGAATTATGGACGGGCGGGAACACCATATATTTT.

The chain carries TRBV7-9 and TRBJ2-3; a weak D match, TRBD1 (5 bases). The V end was cut by 1 base, the J end by 2 bases, with 7 bases between. CDR1 SEHNR and CDR2 FQNEAQ come from the germline V gene (reference sequence). CDR3 size: 14 residues. The CDR3 coding sequence is TGTGCCAGCAGCTTAGAGACAGTCACAGATACGCAGTATTTT. It codes for CASSLETVTDTQYF.

The V gene is TRBV4-2, the J gene TRBJ1-5; maybe TRBD1 (5 bases). CDR3 length equals 16 residues. From germline, CDR1 is LGHNA and CDR2 YNFKEQ. V lost 4 bases, J lost 0 bases, and 13 bases lay in between. Here the CDR3 reads CASSPGGGYSNQPQHF. DNA for the CDR3: TGTGCCAGCAGCCCCGGTGGGGGTTATAGCAATCAGCCCCAGCATTTT.

The gene calls are TRBV21-1 and TRBJ1-2; the D call in the table, TRBD1, was not verified against the DNA. TRBV21-1 is assigned pseudogene status. The CDR3 loop spans 13 amino acids. CDR3 coding DNA: TGTGCCAGCAGCAAGACAGGGATAGATGGCTACACCTTC. Translating it yields CASSKTGIDGYTF.

The genes are TRBV5-1 and TRBJ2-7; D is unclear. V dropped 4 bases and J dropped 4 bases, with 9 bases sitting between them. Per the germline V gene, CDR1 is SGHRS and CDR2 is YFSETQ. This CDR3 contains 12 residues. CDR3 amino acids: CASSSKTYEQYF. In DNA, the CDR3 is TGCGCCAGCAGCAGCAAGACGTACGAGCAGTACTTC. Using reference TRBV5-1 and TRBJ2-7 for the parts outside the CDR3, the full variable domain is KAGVTQTPRYLIKTRGQQVTLSCSPISGHRSVSWYQQTPGQGLQFLFEYFSETQRNKGNFPGRFSGRQFSNSRSEMNVSTLELGDSALYLCASSSKTYEQYFGPGTRLTVT.

The CDR3 protein is CASSHTRQGLGEKLFF. In DNA, the CDR3 is TGTGCCAGCAGTCATACCCGACAGGGTTTAGGAGAAAAACTGTTTTTT. V and J are TRBV28 and TRBJ1-4; 7 positions agree with TRBD1. V lost 5 bases to trimming and J lost 8 bases; unmatched junction nucleotides: 14. In germline, CDR1 is MDHEN, CDR2 SYDVKM. The CDR3 length is 16 residues.

The J gene is TRBJ2-1, the V gene TRBV28; TRBD1 agrees at 9 bases. The J segment lost 2 bases and the V segment lost 5 bases, leaving 19 bases of the junction unmatched. This CDR3 contains 20 residues. Germline values: CDR1 MDHEN, CDR2 SYDVKM. Here the CDR3 DNA reads TGTGCCAGCAGTGTCCTTGGACAGGGGAGGCTAAGCTCCCCCTACAATGAGCAGTTCTTC. It encodes CASSVLGQGRLSSPYNEQFF.

The gene calls are TRBV5-4 and TRBJ1-1; no clear D gene. This CDR3 has 13 residues. Trimming removed 1 base from V and 5 bases from J, with 9 bases in between. Germline loops: CDR1 SGHNT, CDR2 YYREEE (reference sequence). DNA for the CDR3: TGTGCCAGCAGCTTGCCCCAGTGGACTGAAGCTTTCTTT. Translation: CASSLPQWTEAFF.

The chain couples TRBV5-1 to TRBJ1-1; no reliable D call. The CDR3 spans 11 residues. Trimming cost V 0 bases and J 8 bases, with 5 bases left between them. Germline CDR1 is SGHRS and CDR2 is YFSETQ. CDR3 residues: CASSLVGEAFF. The CDR3, as DNA: TGCGCCAGCAGCTTGGTTGGGGAAGCTTTCTTT.

As regards this clone: The germline gene is not matched at one end of the junction; a read error may be the cause. Here the CDR3 DNA reads TGTGCCAGCAGCTTGGGACAGGGGAACTCACCCCTCCACTTT. It specifies CASSLGQGNSPLHF. V gene TRBV5-3 combines with J gene TRBJ1-6; 10 nucleotides match TRBD1. TRBV5-3 is classed as an ORF, of uncertain function. This CDR3 has 14 amino acids.

The chain couples TRBV9 to TRBJ1-1; TRBD1 is a possible D gene (6 bases). The germline gives CDR1 SGDLS, CDR2 YYNGEE. Trimming took 3 bases from V and 0 from J, leaving 12 bases between them. The CDR3 spans 15 residues. The CDR3 bases are TGTGCCAGCAGCGCCCTAAGGGGGTTGAACACTGAAGCTTTCTTT. This encodes CASSALRGLNTEAFF.